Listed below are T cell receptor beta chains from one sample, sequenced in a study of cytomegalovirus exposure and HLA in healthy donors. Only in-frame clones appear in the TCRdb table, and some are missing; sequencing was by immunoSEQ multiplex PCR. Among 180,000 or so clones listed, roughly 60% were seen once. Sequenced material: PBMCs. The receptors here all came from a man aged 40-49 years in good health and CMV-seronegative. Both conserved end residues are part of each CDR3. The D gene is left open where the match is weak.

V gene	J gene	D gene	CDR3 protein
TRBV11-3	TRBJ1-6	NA	CASSLDGGTNSPLHF
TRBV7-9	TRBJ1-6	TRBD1	CASSADPGGHSPLHF
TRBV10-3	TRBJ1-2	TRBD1	CAISDKTGDYGYTF
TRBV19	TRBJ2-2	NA	CASSIYPGFTGVSGELFF
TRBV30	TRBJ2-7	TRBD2	CAWSGLAVGEQYF
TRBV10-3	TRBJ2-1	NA	CAISESRNEQFF
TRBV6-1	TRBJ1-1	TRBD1	CASGDRENTEAFF
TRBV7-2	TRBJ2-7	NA	CASSPRPGVLSYEQYF
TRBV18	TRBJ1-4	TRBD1	CASSPRGQGGDEKLFF
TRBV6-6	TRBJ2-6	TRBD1	CASSVTGRSGANVLTF
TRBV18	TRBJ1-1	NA	CASSPPRQLEAFF
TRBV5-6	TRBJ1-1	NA	CASRTTGTTEAFF
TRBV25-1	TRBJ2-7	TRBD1	CASSELGGTGHYEQYF
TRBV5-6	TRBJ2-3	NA	CASSPPGYRKAVRDTQYF
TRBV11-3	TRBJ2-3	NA	CASSLGGSTDTQYF
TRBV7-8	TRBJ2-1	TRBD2	CASSARLAFEQFF
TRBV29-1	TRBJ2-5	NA	CSGTGRLQETQYF
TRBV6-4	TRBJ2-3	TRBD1	CASSDEAGGARDTQYF
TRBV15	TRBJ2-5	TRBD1	CATSRDIGDRVRETQYF